The next 28 T cell receptor beta chains were all read from a single sample in a study of technical replicates of blood from a few donors. The method was immunoSEQ multiplex PCR; TCRdb's version includes in-frame clones alone and lacks a portion of them. The sample gives some 80,000 clones, about 90% of which show up once; 0.27% is in the top ten. Sequenced: T cells isolated from PBMCs. The receptors here all came from a human donor in good health.

The V gene is TRBV4-1, the J gene TRBJ2-7; TRBD1 aligns across 8 bases. The CDR3 length is 15 residues. Germline-derived CDR1 and CDR2 are MGHRA and YSYEKL. V shed 0 bases and J 2 bases; nucleotides not matched to a gene: 3. The DNA of the CDR3 is TGCGCCAGCAGCCAAGAGCTGGACAGGGCCTACGAGCAGTACTTC. Encoded protein: CASSQELDRAYEQYF.

The chain uses TRBV28 and TRBJ1-5; D not certain. V was shortened by 4 bases and J by 0 bases, with 4 bases between the two germline ends. There are 13 residues in the CDR3. The germline CDR1 and CDR2 sequences are MDHEN and SYDVKM. The CDR3 DNA follows: TGTGCCAGCAGTTCAGATAGCAATCAGCCCCAGCATTTT. Amino acid sequence: CASSSDSNQPQHF.

The chain has TRBV7-9 and TRBJ1-4; D might be TRBD1 (5 bases). Germline V lookup: CDR1 SEHNR, CDR2 FQNEAQ (reference sequence). V was trimmed by 5 bases and J by 8 bases, leaving 18 bases between them. The CDR3 spans 15 residues. This CDR3 reads CASSLRSAGHEKLFF. The CDR3 nucleotides are TGTGCCAGCAGCCTTCGCAGCGCGGGGCACGAAAAACTGTTTTTT.

Only one count was recorded for this clone. The chain uses TRBV7-2 and TRBJ2-5; 10 nucleotides match TRBD2. CDR3 length: 15 amino acids. The V gene end was trimmed by 5 bases and the J gene end by 2 bases; junction bases not matched to a gene: 5. The V gene's germline CDR1 is SGHTA and CDR2 FQGNSA. This chain's CDR3 is CASSTPSGGQETQYF. CDR3 sequence (DNA): TGTGCCAGCAGCACCCCTAGCGGGGGTCAAGAGACCCAGTACTTC.

This clone showed up just a few times. This chain connects TRBV4-2 to TRBJ1-4; D is unresolved. Germline-derived CDR1 and CDR2 are LGHNA and YNFKEQ. V dropped 0 bases and J dropped 5 bases, with 7 bases sitting between them. The CDR3 sequence is 14 residues long. CDR3 residues: CASSQDQRNEKLFF. The CDR3 bases are TGTGCCAGCAGCCAAGATCAGAGGAATGAAAAACTGTTTTTT.

J is TRBJ1-1 and V is TRBV27, with 10 bases matching TRBD1. Germline-derived CDR1 and CDR2 are MNHEY and SMNVEV (reference sequence). The CDR3 is 17 amino acids. With 0 bases clipped from V and 0 bases from J, the junction kept 4 bases outside the gene matches. CDR3 bases: TGTGCCAGCAGTTTATCTAGACAGGGGGCCCTGAACACTGAAGCTTTCTTT. Protein sequence: CASSLSRQGALNTEAFF.

V usage is TRBV6-1 and J usage is TRBJ2-2, with TRBD1 matching 11 bases. V lost 6 bases and J lost 6; bases outside the gene matches: 0. The CDR3 length is 13 residues. Germline V gene data show CDR1 as MNHNS and CDR2 as SASEGT. The CDR3 coding sequence is TGTGCCAGCAGGGGACAGGGGGCCGGGGAGCTGTTTTTT. It encodes CASRGQGAGELFF.

This rearrangement joins TRBV6-5 to TRBJ2-5, with 8 bases that match TRBD1. The CDR3 length is 15 residues. The germline V gene encodes CDR1 MNHEY and CDR2 SVGAGI. The V segment lost 2 bases and the J segment 5 bases; nucleotides outside the gene matches: 7. The CDR3 region is CASSYGQGRWETQYF. The CDR3 DNA reads TGTGCCAGCAGTTACGGACAGGGCCGGTGGGAGACCCAGTACTTC.

The J gene is TRBJ2-3, the V gene TRBV11-2, with a tentative D call TRBD2 (7 bases). Germline V gene data show CDR1 as SGHAT and CDR2 as FQNNGV. CDR3 length equals 19 residues. The V end was cut by 2 bases, the J end by 6 bases, with 27 bases between. CDR3 amino acids: CASSLRGGDFGDVRDTQYF. CDR3 nucleotides: TGTGCCAGCAGCTTAAGGGGGGGGGACTTTGGGGATGTTCGGGATACGCAGTATTTT.

The genes are TRBV5-1 and TRBJ2-3; TRBD2 matches 9 bases. With 1 base clipped from V and 2 bases from J, the junction kept 5 bases outside the gene matches. The CDR3 runs 16 residues. Germline V gene data show CDR1 as SGHRS and CDR2 as YFSETQ. The CDR3 nucleotides are TGCGCCAGCAGCTTGTCGACTAGCGGCCCCACAGATACGCAGTATTTT. It specifies CASSLSTSGPTDTQYF. Based on the CDR3 plus reference TRBV5-1 and TRBJ2-3, the full variable domain is KAGVTQTPRYLIKTRGQQVTLSCSPISGHRSVSWYQQTPGQGLQFLFEYFSETQRNKGNFPGRFSGRQFSNSRSEMNVSTLELGDSALYLCASSLSTSGPTDTQYFGPGTRLTVL.

The chain carries TRBV6-1 and TRBJ2-7; possible D gene TRBD2, 6 bases. In germline, CDR1 is MNHNS, CDR2 SASEGT. The CDR3 has 13 residues. The V end was cut by 7 bases, the J end by 0 bases, with 10 bases between. CDR3 amino acids: CASNGGISYEQYF. The CDR3 coding sequence is TGTGCCAGCAACGGGGGAATCTCCTACGAGCAGTACTTC.

The chain has TRBV4-1 and TRBJ1-2; D is undetermined. The germline V gene has CDR1 MGHRA and CDR2 YSYEKL. The CDR3 has 15 residues. Trimming took off 5 bases at V and 8 bases at J, with 21 bases between the two ends. The CDR3 bases are TGCGCCAGCAGCTATAAAGAAACTCCCCGCGGCGGCTACACCTTC. Residues: CASSYKETPRGGYTF.

The chain recombines TRBV29-1 with TRBJ2-1, with D possibly being TRBD1 (6 bases). The germline gives CDR1 SQVTM, CDR2 ANQGSEA. This CDR3 has 13 amino acids. The germline V and J ends were trimmed by 3 bases and 6 bases, with 12 bases remaining between them. The CDR3 is CSVDRARGNEQFF. DNA for the CDR3: TGCAGCGTTGACAGGGCCAGGGGCAATGAGCAGTTCTTC.

This clone was seen just once. The chain employs TRBV6-5 and TRBJ2-7; 7 nucleotides agree with TRBD2. Germline V gene data show CDR1 as MNHEY and CDR2 as SVGAGI. The length of the CDR3 is 14 residues. Trimming cost V 8 bases and J 2 bases; bases outside gene matches: 9. CDR3 amino acids: CASGVVAGAYEQYF. In nucleotides, the CDR3 is TGTGCCAGCGGGGTAGTGGCGGGGGCCTACGAGCAGTACTTC.

The V call is TRBV30, the J call TRBJ2-1; 7 bases fit TRBD2. Germline V gene sequence: CDR1 GTSNPN, CDR2 SVGIG (reference sequence). Unmatched junction bases numbered 11, after V lost 0 bases and J lost 3 bases. The CDR3 runs to 17 residues. CDR3 nucleotide sequence: TGTGCCTGGAGTGTACCCAGCGGGGCGACATACTACAATGAGCAGTTCTTC. It is translated as CAWSVPSGATYYNEQFF.

J is TRBJ1-5 and V is TRBV6-5; D unresolved. The CDR3 length is 15 residues. Trimming took off 8 bases at V and 0 bases at J, with 14 bases between the two ends. The germline CDR1 and CDR2 sequences are MNHEY and SVGAGI. CDR3 residues: CASRAGINSNQPQHF. The CDR3 nucleotides are TGTGCCAGCCGGGCGGGGATTAATAGCAATCAGCCCCAGCATTTT.

This chain joins TRBV7-8 and TRBJ2-7, with 7 bases identical to TRBD1. Trimming removed 5 bases from V and 0 bases from J; junction bases left unmatched: 4. The CDR3 is made up of 14 amino acids. Germline CDR1 reads SGHVS; CDR2 reads FQNEAQ. The CDR3 sequence: CASSTDRHSYEQYF. CDR3 nucleotides: TGTGCCAGCAGCACGGACAGGCACTCCTACGAGCAGTACTTC.

The CDR3 region is CASSLGPTKGMPEQYF. In DNA form, the CDR3 reads TGCGCCAGCAGCTTGGGACCGACCAAGGGGATGCCCGAGCAGTACTTC. The rearrangement uses TRBV5-1 and TRBJ2-7; maybe TRBD1 (5 bases). The CDR3 runs to 16 residues. V gave up 0 bases and J gave up 6 bases, with 19 bases separating them. Germline V gene lookup returns CDR1 SGHRS and CDR2 YFSETQ. Supplemented by reference TRBV5-1 and TRBJ2-7, the full variable domain reads KAGVTQTPRYLIKTRGQQVTLSCSPISGHRSVSWYQQTPGQGLQFLFEYFSETQRNKGNFPGRFSGRQFSNSRSEMNVSTLELGDSALYLCASSLGPTKGMPEQYFGPGTRLTVT.

This chain links TRBV27 with TRBJ2-7; D perhaps matches TRBD1 (6 bases). CDR1 is MNHEY and CDR2 is SMNVEV in the germline V gene (reference sequence). The V end was cut by 6 bases, the J end by 1 base, with 10 bases between. The CDR3 consists of 13 residues. In nucleotides, the CDR3 is TGTGCCAGCAGCCACAGGGAATCCTACGAGCAGTACTTC. Its protein is CASSHRESYEQYF.

The chain employs TRBV5-4 and TRBJ1-2; TRBD1 aligns across 8 bases. Germline CDR1 SGHNT, CDR2 YYREEE (reference sequence). The length of the CDR3 is 15 residues. The V and J ends lost 0 bases and 5 bases, in that order; junction bases with no gene match: 6. DNA for the CDR3: TGTGCCAGCAGCTTGGTGCCAGGGGGCCGGTATGGCTACACCTTC. Residues: CASSLVPGGRYGYTF.

This rearrangement joins TRBV25-1 to TRBJ2-5; TRBD2 might be the D (7 bases). V dropped 1 base and J dropped 5 bases, with 14 bases sitting between them. This CDR3 region has 15 residues. The V gene's germline CDR1 is MGHDK and CDR2 SYGVNS. The CDR3 sequence is CASSELTGRGETQYF. The CDR3 nucleotides are TGTGCCAGCAGTGAATTAACAGGGCGGGGGGAGACCCAGTACTTC. Variable domain in full (rest from reference TRBV25-1 and TRBJ2-5): EADIYQTPRYLVIGTGKKITLECSQTMGHDKMYWYQQDPGMELHLIHYSYGVNSTEKGDLSSESTVSRIRTEHFPLTLESARPSHTSQYLCASSELTGRGETQYFGPGTRLLVL.

V usage is TRBV20-1 and J usage is TRBJ1-2, with unresolved D. This CDR3 has 11 amino acids. Germline V gene lookup returns CDR1 DFQATT and CDR2 SNEGSKA (reference sequence). V lost 5 bases and J lost 0, with 4 bases in between. In nucleotides, the CDR3 is TGCAGTGCTTCATCTAACTATGGCTACACCTTC. It translates to CSASSNYGYTF.

The chain recombines TRBV19 with TRBJ1-5; a weak D match, TRBD1 (5 bases). Germline CDR1 is LNHDA and CDR2 is SQIVND (reference sequence). Trimming cost V 5 bases and J 6 bases, with 11 bases left between them. The CDR3 runs 13 residues. The CDR3 reads CASSSGPGQPQHF. DNA for the CDR3: TGTGCCAGTAGTTCAGGGCCTGGTCAGCCCCAGCATTTT. Full variable domain (missing parts from reference TRBV19 and TRBJ1-5): DGGITQSPKYLFRKEGQNVTLSCEQNLNHDAMYWYRQDPGQGLRLIYYSQIVNDFQKGDIAEGYSVSREKKESFPLTVTSAQKNPTAFYLCASSSGPGQPQHFGDGTRLSIL.

V usage is TRBV28 and J usage is TRBJ1-2, with D hard to call. The CDR3 length is 16 residues. Trimming stripped 3 bases from V and 4 bases from J, with 18 bases between. CDR1 MDHEN and CDR2 SYDVKM come from the germline V gene. CDR3 bases: TGTGCCAGCAGTTTGATCGCGCGGGGAGACGGCTATGGCTACACCTTC. This sequence encodes CASSLIARGDGYGYTF.

The V gene is TRBV10-3, the J gene TRBJ2-7; D is unresolved. Trimming removed 3 bases at V and 0 bases at J, with 9 bases between. The CDR3 is made up of 14 amino acids. CDR1 and CDR2 (germline): ENHRY, SYGVKD. CDR3: CAISDLADSYEQYF. Written as DNA, the CDR3 is TGTGCCATCAGTGATTTGGCGGACTCCTACGAGCAGTACTTC.

The genes are TRBV6-6 and TRBJ2-2; D possibly corresponds to TRBD1 (5 bases). The germline gives CDR1 MNHNY, CDR2 SVGAGI (reference sequence). This CDR3 has 15 amino acids. V dropped 2 bases and J dropped 1 base, with 8 bases sitting between them. CDR3 in DNA: TGTGCCAGCAGTTACAATGGACAGAACACCGGGGAGCTGTTTTTT. As protein: CASSYNGQNTGELFF.

This chain links TRBV6-5 with TRBJ2-3; 10 bases match TRBD2. The CDR3 length is 15 residues. Germline V lookup: CDR1 MNHEY, CDR2 SVGAGI. Trimming at V came to 11 bases and at J to 9 bases, leaving 17 bases not matched to a gene. The CDR3 DNA is TGTGCCGCAGCAGGAGTAGCGGGAGGATCGATAACGCAGTATTTT. It is translated as CAAAGVAGGSITQYF.

A single count supports this clone. This sequence joins TRBV28 and TRBJ1-5; perhaps TRBD1 as D (5 bases). The V end lost 9 bases, the J end lost 7 bases, and 13 bases lay between the germline ends. The CDR3 has 12 amino acids. Germline CDR1 is MDHEN and CDR2 is SYDVKM. CDR3 protein: CASYRPGQPQHF. DNA for the CDR3: TGTGCCAGTTACAGGCCAGGGCAGCCCCAGCATTTT.